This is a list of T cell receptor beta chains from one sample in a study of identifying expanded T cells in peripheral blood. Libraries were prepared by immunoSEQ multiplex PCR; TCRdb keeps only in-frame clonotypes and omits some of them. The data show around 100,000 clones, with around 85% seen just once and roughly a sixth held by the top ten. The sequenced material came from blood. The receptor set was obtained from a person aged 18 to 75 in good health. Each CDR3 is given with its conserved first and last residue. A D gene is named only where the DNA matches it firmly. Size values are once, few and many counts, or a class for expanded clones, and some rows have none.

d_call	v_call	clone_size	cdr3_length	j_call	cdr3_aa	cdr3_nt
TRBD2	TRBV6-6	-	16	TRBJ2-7	CASSYRSGGMAYEQYF	TGTGCCAGCAGTTACAGGTCGGGGGGAATGGCCTACGAGCAGTACTTC
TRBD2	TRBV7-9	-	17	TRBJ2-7	CASTKWRGALGAYEQYF	TGTGCCAGCACCAAGTGGCGGGGGGCCCTGGGGGCCTACGAGCAGTACTTC
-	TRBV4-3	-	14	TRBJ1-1	CASSQGQVDTEAFF	TGCGCCAGCAGCCAAGGACAGGTGGACACTGAAGCTTTCTTT
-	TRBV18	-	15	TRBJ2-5	CASSPQSRNQETQYF	TGTGCCAGCTCACCACAATCACGGAACCAAGAGACCCAGTACTTC
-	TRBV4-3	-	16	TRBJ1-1	CASSQDAGAVGTEAFF	TGCGCCAGCAGCCAGGATGCAGGGGCTGTGGGCACTGAAGCTTTCTTT
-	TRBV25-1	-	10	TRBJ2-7	CARGGYEQYF	TGTGCCAGGGGAGGCTACGAGCAGTACTTC
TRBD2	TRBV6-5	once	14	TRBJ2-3	CASSRGGRGDTQYF	TGTGCCAGCAGTCGGGGGGGAAGGGGGGATACGCAGTATTTT
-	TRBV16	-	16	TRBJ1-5	CASSQAWTDSNQPQHF	TGTGCCAGCAGCCAAGCTTGGACAGATAGCAATCAGCCCCAGCATTTT
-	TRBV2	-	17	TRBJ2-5	CASSEAGLLRRGKTQYF	TGTGCCAGCAGTGAAGCCGGTCTCCTGAGACGCGGGAAGACCCAGTACTTC
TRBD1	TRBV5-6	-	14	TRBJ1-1	CASSSDREGTEAFF	TGTGCCAGCAGCTCGGACAGGGAGGGCACTGAAGCTTTCTTT
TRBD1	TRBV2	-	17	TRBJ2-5	CASSDSAGQGYQETQYF	TGTGCCAGCAGTGACTCCGCGGGACAGGGGTACCAAGAGACCCAGTACTTC
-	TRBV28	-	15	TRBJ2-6	CASRTPSSGANVLTF	TGTGCCAGCCGTACCCCCTCCTCTGGGGCCAACGTCCTGACTTTC
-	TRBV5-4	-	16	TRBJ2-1	CASSLGAGRAYNEQFF	TGTGCCAGCAGCTTGGGAGCGGGTCGAGCTTACAATGAGCAGTTCTTC
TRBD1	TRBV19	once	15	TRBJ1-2	CASNRRTGGSYGYTF	TGTGCCAGTAATCGCAGAACAGGGGGCAGTTATGGCTACACCTTC
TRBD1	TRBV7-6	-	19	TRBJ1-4	CASSLDWGDREPTNEKLFF	TGTGCCAGCAGCTTAGATTGGGGGGACAGGGAACCAACTAATGAAAAACTGTTTTTT
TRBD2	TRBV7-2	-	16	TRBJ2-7	CASSPGTSGVPYEQYF	TGTGCCAGCAGCCCGGGGACTAGCGGTGTTCCCTACGAGCAGTACTTC
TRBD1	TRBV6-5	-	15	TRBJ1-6	CASSFEGARNSPLHF	TGTGCCAGCAGTTTCGAGGGGGCGCGTAATTCACCCCTCCACTTT
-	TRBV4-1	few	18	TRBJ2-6	CASSTPKVALSGANVLTF	TGCGCCAGCAGCACCCCTAAGGTTGCTCTCTCTGGGGCCAACGTCCTGACTTTC
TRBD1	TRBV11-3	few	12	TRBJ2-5	CASSMGQGSQYF	TGTGCCAGCAGCATGGGACAGGGTTCCCAGTACTTC
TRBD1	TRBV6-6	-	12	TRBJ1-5	CAVDRGNQPQHF	TGTGCCGTCGACAGGGGCAATCAGCCCCAGCATTTT
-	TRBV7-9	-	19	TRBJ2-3	CASSPNREKYINPTDTQYF	TGTGCCAGCAGCCCAAACCGGGAAAAATACATTAACCCCACAGATACGCAGTATTTT
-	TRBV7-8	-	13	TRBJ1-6	CASSLDYDSPLHF	TGTGCCAGCAGCCTGGATTATGATTCACCCCTCCACTTT
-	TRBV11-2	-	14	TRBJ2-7	CASSFTGTVYEQYF	TGTGCCAGCAGCTTTACGGGGACGGTCTACGAGCAGTACTTC
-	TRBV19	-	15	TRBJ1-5	CASSIVRHVNQPQHF	TGTGCCAGTAGTATAGTTCGACACGTCAATCAGCCCCAGCATTTT
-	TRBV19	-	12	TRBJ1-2	CASSIWGDGYTF	TGTGCCAGTAGTATTTGGGGGGATGGCTACACCTTC
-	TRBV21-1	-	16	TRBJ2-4	CASSIQGALAKNIQYF	TGTGCCAGCAGCATTCAAGGGGCCTTAGCCAAAAACATTCAGTACTTC
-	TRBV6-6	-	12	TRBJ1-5	CASSLGLQPQHF	TGTGCCAGCAGCCTAGGTCTGCAGCCCCAGCATTTT
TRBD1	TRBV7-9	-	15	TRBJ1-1	CASSFPTGGGTEAFF	TGTGCCAGCAGCTTCCCGACAGGGGGCGGCACTGAAGCTTTCTTT
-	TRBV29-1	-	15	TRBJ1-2	CSVTDGGRSNYGYTF	TGCAGCGTCACAGACGGGGGGCGATCTAACTATGGCTACACCTTC
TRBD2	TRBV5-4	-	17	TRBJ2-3	CASSSGLAGGSALPLYF	TGTGCCAGCAGCTCCGGACTAGCGGGGGGTTCTGCCCTCCCGCTGTATTTT
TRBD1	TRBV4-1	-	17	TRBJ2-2	CASSPYGTGENTGELFF	TGCGCCAGCAGCCCTTATGGGACAGGGGAGAACACCGGGGAGCTGTTTTTT
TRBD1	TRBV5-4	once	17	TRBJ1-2	CASSFGRWQGADSGYTF	TGTGCCAGCAGCTTTGGTAGATGGCAGGGGGCAGATTCGGGCTACACCTTC
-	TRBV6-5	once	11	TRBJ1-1	CASAGGTEAFF	TGTGCCAGCGCCGGAGGCACTGAAGCTTTCTTT
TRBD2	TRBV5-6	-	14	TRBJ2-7	CASTTSGAVYEQYF	TGTGCCAGCACGACTAGCGGGGCGGTCTACGAGCAGTACTTC
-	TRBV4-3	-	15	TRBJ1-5	CASSRDSFNNQPQHF	TGCGCCAGCAGCCGAGACAGTTTCAACAATCAGCCCCAGCATTTT
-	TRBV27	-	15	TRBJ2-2	CASSLNGGATGELFF	TGTGCCAGCAGTTTGAACGGCGGGGCCACCGGGGAGCTGTTTTTT
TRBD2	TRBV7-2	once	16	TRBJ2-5	CASSLGDLAAKETQYF	TGTGCCAGCAGCTTAGGTGACCTAGCGGCGAAAGAGACCCAGTACTTC
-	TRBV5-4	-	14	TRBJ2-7	CASSSGDTSYEQYF	TGTGCCAGCAGCTCGGGGGACACCTCCTACGAGCAGTACTTC
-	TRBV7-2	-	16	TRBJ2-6	CASSLTSGTGANVLTF	TGTGCCAGCAGCCTGACTTCCGGGACAGGGGCCAACGTCCTGACTTTC
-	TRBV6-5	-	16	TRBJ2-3	CASSYSGVGRTDTQYF	TGTGCCAGCAGTTACTCGGGGGTCGGCCGCACAGATACGCAGTATTTT
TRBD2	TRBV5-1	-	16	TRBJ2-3	CASSLGLADPTDTQYF	TGCGCCAGCAGCTTGGGACTAGCGGATCCCACAGATACGCAGTATTTT
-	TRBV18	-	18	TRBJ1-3	CASSPLGPRGRSGNTIYF	TGTGCCAGCTCACCCCTCGGACCGCGCGGAAGGTCTGGAAACACCATATATTTT
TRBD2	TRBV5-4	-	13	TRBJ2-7	CATTSGGLYEQYF	TGTGCCACAACTAGCGGGGGCCTTTACGAGCAGTACTTC